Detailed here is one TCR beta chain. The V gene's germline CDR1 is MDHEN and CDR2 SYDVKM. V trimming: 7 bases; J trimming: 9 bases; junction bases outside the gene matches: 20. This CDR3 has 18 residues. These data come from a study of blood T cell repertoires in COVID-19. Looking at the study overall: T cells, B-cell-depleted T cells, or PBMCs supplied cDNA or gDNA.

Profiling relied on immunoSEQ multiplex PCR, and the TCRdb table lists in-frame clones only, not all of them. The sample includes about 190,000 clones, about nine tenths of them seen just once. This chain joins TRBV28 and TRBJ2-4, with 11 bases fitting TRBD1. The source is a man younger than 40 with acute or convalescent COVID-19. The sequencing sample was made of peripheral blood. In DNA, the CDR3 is TGTGCCAGCAATAGTCGGATAACCGGGACAGGGGGGTCTACCATTCAGTACTTC. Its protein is CASNSRITGTGGSTIQYF.